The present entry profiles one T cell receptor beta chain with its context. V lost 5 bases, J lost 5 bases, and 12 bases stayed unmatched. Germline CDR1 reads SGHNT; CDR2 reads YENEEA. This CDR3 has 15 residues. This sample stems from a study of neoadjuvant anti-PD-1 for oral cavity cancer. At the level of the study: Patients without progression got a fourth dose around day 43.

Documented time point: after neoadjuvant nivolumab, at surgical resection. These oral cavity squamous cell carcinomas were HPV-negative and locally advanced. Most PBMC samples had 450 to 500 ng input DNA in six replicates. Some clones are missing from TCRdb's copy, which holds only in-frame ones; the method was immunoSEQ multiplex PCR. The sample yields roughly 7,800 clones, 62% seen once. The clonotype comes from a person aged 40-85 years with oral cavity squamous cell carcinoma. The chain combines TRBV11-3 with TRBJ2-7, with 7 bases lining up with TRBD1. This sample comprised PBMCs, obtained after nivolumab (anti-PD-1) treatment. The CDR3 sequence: CASSPKRGGFHEQYF. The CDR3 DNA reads TGTGCCAGCAGCCCTAAAAGAGGGGGCTTTCACGAGCAGTACTTC. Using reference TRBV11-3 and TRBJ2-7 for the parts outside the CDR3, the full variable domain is EAGVVQSPRYKIIEKKQPVAFWCNPISGHNTLYWYLQNLGQGPELLIRYENEEAVDDSQLPKDRFSAERLKGVDSTLKIQPAELGDSAVYLCASSPKRGGFHEQYFGPGTRLTVT.